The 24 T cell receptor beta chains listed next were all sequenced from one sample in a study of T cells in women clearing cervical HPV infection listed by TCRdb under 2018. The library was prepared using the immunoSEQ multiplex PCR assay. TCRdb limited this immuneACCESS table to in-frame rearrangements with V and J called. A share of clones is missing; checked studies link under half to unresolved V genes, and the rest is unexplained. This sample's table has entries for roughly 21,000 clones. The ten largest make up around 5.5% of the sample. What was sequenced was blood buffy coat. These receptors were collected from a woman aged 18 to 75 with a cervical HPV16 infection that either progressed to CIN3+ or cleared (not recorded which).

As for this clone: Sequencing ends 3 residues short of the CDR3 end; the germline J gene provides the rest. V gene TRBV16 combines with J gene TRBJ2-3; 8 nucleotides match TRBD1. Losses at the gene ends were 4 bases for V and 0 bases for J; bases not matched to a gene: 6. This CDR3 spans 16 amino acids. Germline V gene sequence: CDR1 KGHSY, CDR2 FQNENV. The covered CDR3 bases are TGTGCCAGCAGCCCCGTCGGACAGGGTAGCACAGATACG. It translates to CASSPVGQGSTDT. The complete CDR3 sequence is CASSPVGQGSTDTQYF.

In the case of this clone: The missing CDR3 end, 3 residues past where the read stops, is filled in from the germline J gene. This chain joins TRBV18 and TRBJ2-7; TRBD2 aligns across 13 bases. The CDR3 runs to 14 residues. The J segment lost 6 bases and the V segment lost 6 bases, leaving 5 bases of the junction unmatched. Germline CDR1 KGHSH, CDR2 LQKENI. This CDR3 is CASSPGLAGAEQYF. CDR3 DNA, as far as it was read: TGTGCCAGCTCCCCAGGACTAGCGGGAGCCGAG. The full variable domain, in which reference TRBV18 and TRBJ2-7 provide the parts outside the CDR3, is NAGVMQNPRHLVRRRGQEARLRCSPMKGHSHVYWYRQLPEEGLKFMVYLQKENIIDESGMPKERFSAEFPKEGPSILRIQQVVRGDSAAYFCASSPGLAGAEQYFGPGTRLTVT.

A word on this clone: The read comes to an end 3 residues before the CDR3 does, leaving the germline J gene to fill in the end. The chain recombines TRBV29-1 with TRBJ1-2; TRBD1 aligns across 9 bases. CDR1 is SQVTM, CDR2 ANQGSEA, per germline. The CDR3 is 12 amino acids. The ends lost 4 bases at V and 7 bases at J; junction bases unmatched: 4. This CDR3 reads CSVGQGVGGYTF. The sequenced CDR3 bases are TGCAGCGTTGGACAGGGGGTGGGTGGC.

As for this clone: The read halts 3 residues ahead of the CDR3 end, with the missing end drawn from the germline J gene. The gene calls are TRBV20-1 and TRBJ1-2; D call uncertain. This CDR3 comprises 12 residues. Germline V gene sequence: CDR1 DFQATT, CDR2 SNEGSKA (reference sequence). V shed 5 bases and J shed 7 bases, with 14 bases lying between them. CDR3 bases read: TGCAGTGCTGAAGACGGACTCCGTGGC. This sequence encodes CSAEDGLRG. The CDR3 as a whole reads CSAEDGLRGYTF.

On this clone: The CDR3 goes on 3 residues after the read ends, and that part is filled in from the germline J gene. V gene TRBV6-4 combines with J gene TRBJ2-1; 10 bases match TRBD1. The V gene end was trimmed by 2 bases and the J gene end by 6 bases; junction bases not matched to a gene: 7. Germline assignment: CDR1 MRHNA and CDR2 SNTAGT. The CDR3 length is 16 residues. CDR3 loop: CASSDIGTGVVNEQFF. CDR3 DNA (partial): TGTGCCAGCAGTGACATCGGGACAGGGGTGGTCAATGAG.

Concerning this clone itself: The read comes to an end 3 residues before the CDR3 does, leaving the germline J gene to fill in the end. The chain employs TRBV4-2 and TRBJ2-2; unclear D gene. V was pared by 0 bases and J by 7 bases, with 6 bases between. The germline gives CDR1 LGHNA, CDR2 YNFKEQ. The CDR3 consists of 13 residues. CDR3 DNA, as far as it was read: TGTGCCAGCAGCCAAGATCTTCTCGGGGAG. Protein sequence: CASSQDLLGE. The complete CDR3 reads CASSQDLLGELFF.

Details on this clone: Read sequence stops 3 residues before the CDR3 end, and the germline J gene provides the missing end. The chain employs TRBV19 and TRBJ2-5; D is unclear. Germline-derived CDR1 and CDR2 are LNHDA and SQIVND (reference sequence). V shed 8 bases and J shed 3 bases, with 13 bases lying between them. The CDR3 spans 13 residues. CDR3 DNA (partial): TGTGCCAGTGCAACACCAGGAAAAGAGACC. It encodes CASATPGKET. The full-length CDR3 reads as CASATPGKETQYF.

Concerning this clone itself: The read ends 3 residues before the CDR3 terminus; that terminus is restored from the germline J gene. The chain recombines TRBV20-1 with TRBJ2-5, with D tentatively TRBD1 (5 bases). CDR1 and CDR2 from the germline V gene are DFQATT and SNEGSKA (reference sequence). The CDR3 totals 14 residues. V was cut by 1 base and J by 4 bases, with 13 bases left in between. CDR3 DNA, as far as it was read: TGCAGTGCTAGAGTTAGGGGTCTCCCAGAGACC. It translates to CSARVRGLPET. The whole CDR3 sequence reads CSARVRGLPETQYF.

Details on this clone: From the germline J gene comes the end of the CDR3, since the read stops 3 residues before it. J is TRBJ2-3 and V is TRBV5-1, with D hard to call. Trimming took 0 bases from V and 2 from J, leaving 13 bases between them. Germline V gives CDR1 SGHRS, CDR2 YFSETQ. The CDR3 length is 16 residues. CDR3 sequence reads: CASSLESGTVTDTQYF. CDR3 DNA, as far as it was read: TGCGCCAGCAGCTTGGAATCGGGTACGGTCACAGATACG.

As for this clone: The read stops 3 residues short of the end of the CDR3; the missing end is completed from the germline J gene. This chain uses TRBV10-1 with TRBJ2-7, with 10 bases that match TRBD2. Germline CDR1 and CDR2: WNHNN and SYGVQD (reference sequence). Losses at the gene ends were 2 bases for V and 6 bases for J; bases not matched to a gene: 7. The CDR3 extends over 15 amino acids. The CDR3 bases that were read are TGCGCCAGCAGTGAGGCTAGCGGGAGTGGCTTCGAG. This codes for CASSEASGSGFE. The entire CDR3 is CASSEASGSGFEQYF.

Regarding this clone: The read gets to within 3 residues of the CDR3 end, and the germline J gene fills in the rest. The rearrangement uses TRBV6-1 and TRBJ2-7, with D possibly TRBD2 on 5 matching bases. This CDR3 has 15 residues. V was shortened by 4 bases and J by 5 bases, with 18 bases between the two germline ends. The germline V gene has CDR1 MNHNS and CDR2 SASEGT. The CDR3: CASSGSGWGVHEQYF. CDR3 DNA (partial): TGTGCCAGCAGTGGATCGGGGTGGGGTGTTCACGAG.

Here the CDR3 reads CASTQRGDSGYTF. The part of the CDR3 DNA that was read is TGTGCCAGCACACAACGGGGGGATAGTGGC. The chain has TRBV2 and TRBJ1-2, with D perhaps matching TRBD1 (5 bases). The DNA ends 3 residues before the CDR3 does, and the rest of the CDR3 is filled in from the germline J gene. V was cut by 7 bases and J by 7 bases, with 16 bases left in between. Germline V gene lookup returns CDR1 SNHLY and CDR2 FYNNEI. The CDR3 runs to 13 residues.

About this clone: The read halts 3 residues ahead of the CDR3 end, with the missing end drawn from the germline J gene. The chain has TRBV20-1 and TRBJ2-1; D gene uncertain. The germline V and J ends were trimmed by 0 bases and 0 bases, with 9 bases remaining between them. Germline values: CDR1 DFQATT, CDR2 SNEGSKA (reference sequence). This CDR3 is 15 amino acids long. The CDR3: CSARDYATSYNEQFF. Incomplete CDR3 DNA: TGCAGTGCTAGAGACTACGCTACCTCCTACAATGAG.

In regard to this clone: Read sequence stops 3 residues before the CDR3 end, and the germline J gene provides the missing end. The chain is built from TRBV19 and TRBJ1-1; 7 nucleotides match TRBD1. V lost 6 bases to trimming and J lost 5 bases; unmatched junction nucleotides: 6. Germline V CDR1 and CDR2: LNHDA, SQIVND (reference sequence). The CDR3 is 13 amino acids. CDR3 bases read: TGTGCCAGTAGGCCGGGACAGAAAACTGAA. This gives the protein CASRPGQKTE. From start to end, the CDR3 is CASRPGQKTEAFF.

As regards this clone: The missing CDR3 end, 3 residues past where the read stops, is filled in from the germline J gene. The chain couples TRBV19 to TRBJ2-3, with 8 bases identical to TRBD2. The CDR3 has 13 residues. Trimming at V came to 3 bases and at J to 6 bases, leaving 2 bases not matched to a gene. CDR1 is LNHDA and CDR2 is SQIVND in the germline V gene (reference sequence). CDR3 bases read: TGTGCCAGTAGTATGGGACTAGGCGATACG. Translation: CASSMGLGDT. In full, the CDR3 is CASSMGLGDTQYF.

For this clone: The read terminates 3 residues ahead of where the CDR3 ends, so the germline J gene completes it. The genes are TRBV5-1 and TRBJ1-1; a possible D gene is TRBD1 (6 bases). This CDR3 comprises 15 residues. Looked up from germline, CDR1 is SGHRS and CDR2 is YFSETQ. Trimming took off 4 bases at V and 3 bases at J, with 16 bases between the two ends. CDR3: CASSPSGHLDTEAFF. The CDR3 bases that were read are TGCGCCAGCAGCCCGTCGGGACACCTAGACACTGAA. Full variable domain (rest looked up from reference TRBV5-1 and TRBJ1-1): KAGVTQTPRYLIKTRGQQVTLSCSPISGHRSVSWYQQTPGQGLQFLFEYFSETQRNKGNFPGRFSGRQFSNSRSEMNVSTLELGDSALYLCASSPSGHLDTEAFFGQGTRLTVV.

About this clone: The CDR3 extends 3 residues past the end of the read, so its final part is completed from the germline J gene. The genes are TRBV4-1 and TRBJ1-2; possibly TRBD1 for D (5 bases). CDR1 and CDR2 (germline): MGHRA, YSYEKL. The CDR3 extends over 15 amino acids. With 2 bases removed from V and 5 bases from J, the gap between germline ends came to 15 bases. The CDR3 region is CASSQIPSGVYGYTF. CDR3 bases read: TGCGCCAGCAGCCAAATACCCTCGGGGGTTTATGGC.

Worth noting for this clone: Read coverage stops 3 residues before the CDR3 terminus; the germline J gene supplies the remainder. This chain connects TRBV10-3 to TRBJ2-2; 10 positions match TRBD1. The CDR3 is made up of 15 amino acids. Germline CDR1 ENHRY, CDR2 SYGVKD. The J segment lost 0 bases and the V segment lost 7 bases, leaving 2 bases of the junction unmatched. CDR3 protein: CAITGTGANTGELFF. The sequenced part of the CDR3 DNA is TGTGCCATCACCGGGACAGGGGCGAACACCGGGGAG.

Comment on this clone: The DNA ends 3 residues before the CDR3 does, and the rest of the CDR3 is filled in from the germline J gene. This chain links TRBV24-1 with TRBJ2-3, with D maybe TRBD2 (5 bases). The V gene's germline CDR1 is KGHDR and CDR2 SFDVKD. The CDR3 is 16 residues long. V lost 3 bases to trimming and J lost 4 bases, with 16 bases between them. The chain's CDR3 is CATSDPKPGNADTQYF. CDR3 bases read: TGTGCCACCAGTGATCCCAAGCCGGGGAACGCAGATACG.

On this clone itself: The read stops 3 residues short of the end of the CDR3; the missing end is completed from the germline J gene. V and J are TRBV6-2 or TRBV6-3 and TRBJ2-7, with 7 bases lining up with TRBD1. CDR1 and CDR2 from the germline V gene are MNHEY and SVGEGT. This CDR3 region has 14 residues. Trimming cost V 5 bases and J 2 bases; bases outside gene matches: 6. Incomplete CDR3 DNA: TGTGCCAGCAGTACTGACAGGGTCCCCTACGAG. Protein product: CASSTDRVPYE. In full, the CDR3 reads CASSTDRVPYEQYF.

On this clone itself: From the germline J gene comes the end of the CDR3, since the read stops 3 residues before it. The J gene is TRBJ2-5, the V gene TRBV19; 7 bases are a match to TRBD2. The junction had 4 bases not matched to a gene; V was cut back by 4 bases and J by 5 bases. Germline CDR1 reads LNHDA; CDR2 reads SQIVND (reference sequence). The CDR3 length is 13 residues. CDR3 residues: CASSRGREETQYF. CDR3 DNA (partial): TGTGCCAGTAGTAGAGGGCGGGAGGAGACC.

The CDR3 bases that were read are TGTGCCAGCAGCAACGACAGGGTCCAGCCC. Amino acid sequence: CASSNDRVQP. The entire CDR3 reads CASSNDRVQPQHF. The rearrangement links TRBV7-2 to TRBJ1-5; TRBD1 aligns across 7 bases. Coverage ceases 3 residues before the CDR3 finishes, and the germline J gene fills in the end. CDR1 and CDR2 (germline): SGHTA, FQGNSA. This CDR3 has 13 amino acids. V trimming: 5 bases; J trimming: 7 bases; junction bases outside the gene matches: 5.

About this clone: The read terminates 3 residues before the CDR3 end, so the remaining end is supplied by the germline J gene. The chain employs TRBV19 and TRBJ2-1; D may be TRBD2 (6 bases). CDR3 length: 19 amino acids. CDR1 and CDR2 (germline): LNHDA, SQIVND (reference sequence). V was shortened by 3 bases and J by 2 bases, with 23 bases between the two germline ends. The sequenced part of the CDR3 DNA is TGTGCCAGTAGTATTGACATAGGAGCGGGCGTTGTCCCCTACAATGAG. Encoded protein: CASSIDIGAGVVPYNE. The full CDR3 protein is CASSIDIGAGVVPYNEQFF.

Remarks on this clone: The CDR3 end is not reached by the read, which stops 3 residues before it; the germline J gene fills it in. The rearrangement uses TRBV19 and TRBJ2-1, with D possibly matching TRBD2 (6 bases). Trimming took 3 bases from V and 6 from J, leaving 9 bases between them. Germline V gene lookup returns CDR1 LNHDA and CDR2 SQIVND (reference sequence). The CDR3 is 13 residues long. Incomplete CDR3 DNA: TGTGCCAGTAGTATTCTCGGGGGCAATGAG. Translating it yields CASSILGGNE. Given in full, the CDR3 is CASSILGGNEQFF.